This passage covers 14 T cell receptor beta chains from one sample sequenced in a study of human T cells and chemical hapten exposure. The time point: pre-sensitization, week 0. Specified treatment: therapeutic diphenylcyclopropenone sensitization with weekly scalp DPC. TCRdb reprocessed the RACE reads with MiXCR, giving one entry per CDR3 protein. The sample consists of around 120,000 distinct CDR3 sequences, 13% of them appearing once. The specimen comprised whole blood, sampled in connection with sensitization to the hapten diphenylcyclopropenone (DPC). The receptors were gathered from a woman between 18 and 29 years old with alopecia areata. Some clones in this sample may be carry-over from other donors' samples.

The rearrangement uses TRBV7-9 and TRBJ2-1; 7 nucleotides line up with TRBD1. V was clipped by 5 bases and J by 0 bases; unmatched bases: 7. The CDR3 runs to 16 residues. Germline V gives CDR1 SEHNR, CDR2 FQNEAQ (reference sequence). CDR3 sequence: CASSPTDRPSYNEQFF. DNA of the CDR3: TGTGCCAGCAGCCCCACGGACAGGCCCTCCTACAATGAGCAGTTCTTC.

The sample holds a few counts of this clonotype. V is TRBV27 and J is TRBJ2-3; TRBD2 is a possible D gene (5 bases). Deletions cut 4 bases from V and 7 bases from J, with 12 bases between. The CDR3 is 13 residues long. Per germline, CDR1 MNHEY and CDR2 SMNVEV (reference sequence). CDR3 nucleotides: TGTGCCAGCAGTTCGTCCTGGGAGAATACGCAGTATTTT. It codes for CASSSSWENTQYF.

The genes are TRBV6-2 or TRBV6-3 and TRBJ2-2, with unresolved D. Germline lookup yields CDR1 MNHEY and CDR2 SVGEGT. CDR3 length: 16 residues. V lost 11 bases and J lost 1, with 20 bases in between. DNA for the CDR3: TGTGCCGCTCAAAAAGCGCATCGCGGGAACACCGGGGAGCTGTTTTTT. Amino acid sequence: CAAQKAHRGNTGELFF.

This clonotype occurred many times. In nucleotides, the CDR3 is TGTGCCAGCAGTGACCACGGACCCATCTCTGGCTACACCTTC. Its translation is CASSDHGPISGYTF. The chain combines TRBV2 with TRBJ1-2, with D unresolved. The V end was cut by 3 bases, the J end by 7 bases, with 15 bases between. CDR1 is SNHLY, CDR2 FYNNEI, per germline. CDR3 length: 14 residues. The full variable domain, rest sourced from reference TRBV2 and TRBJ1-2, is EPEVTQTPSHQVTQMGQEVILRCVPISNHLYFYWYRQILGQKVEFLVSFYNNEISEKSEIFDDQFSVERPDGSNFTLKIRSTKLEDSAMYFCASSDHGPISGYTFGSGTRLTVV.

The J gene is TRBJ2-1, the V gene TRBV28; D is possibly TRBD2 (5 bases). The germline V gene encodes CDR1 MDHEN and CDR2 SYDVKM. V lost 5 bases, J lost 10 bases, and 15 bases lay in between. The length of the CDR3 is 13 residues. The CDR3 region is CASSPSERLEQFF. In nucleotides, the CDR3 is TGTGCCAGCAGTCCGAGCGAGAGACTAGAGCAGTTCTTC.

This chain uses TRBV20-1 with TRBJ2-3; D call uncertain. The V gene's germline CDR1 is DFQATT and CDR2 SNEGSKA (reference sequence). Trimming took off 3 bases at V and 2 bases at J, with 6 bases between the two ends. This CDR3 is built from 12 residues. CDR3 in amino acids: CSASGPTDTQYF. The CDR3, as DNA: TGCAGTGCTAGCGGACCCACAGATACGCAGTATTTT.

The V and J genes are TRBV7-9 and TRBJ1-4; 8 nucleotides align to TRBD1. Per the germline V gene, CDR1 is SEHNR and CDR2 is FQNEAQ (reference sequence). J gave up 8 bases and V 1 base, and 3 bases lay outside the gene matches. This CDR3 region has 14 residues. The CDR3 bases are TGTGCCAGCAGCTTAGTTCAGGGGGCAGAAAAACTGTTTTTT. Residues: CASSLVQGAEKLFF.

This clonotype was seen at least ten times. The chain links TRBV27 to TRBJ1-5, with D perhaps TRBD1 (5 bases). This CDR3 is 16 amino acids long. V shed 1 base and J shed 6 bases, with 16 bases lying between them. Germline V lookup: CDR1 MNHEY, CDR2 SMNVEV (reference sequence). For the CDR3, the DNA is TGTGCCAGCAGTTTATACCCAGAAGGAACAGGTCAGCCCCAGCATTTT. It is translated as CASSLYPEGTGQPQHF.

This clonotype was seen a handful of times. The chain joins TRBV27 to TRBJ2-7; D could derive from TRBD1 or TRBD2 (5 bases each). Trimming removed 3 bases at V and 3 bases at J, with 9 bases between. The CDR3 spans 13 residues. Germline V lookup: CDR1 MNHEY, CDR2 SMNVEV (reference sequence). This CDR3 reads CASSLGPNYEQYF. In nucleotides, the CDR3 is TGTGCCAGCAGTTTGGGACCTAACTACGAGCAGTACTTC.

This clonotype was detected ten times or more. J is TRBJ2-7 and V is TRBV6-2 or TRBV6-3; maybe TRBD1 (6 bases). The CDR3 extends over 13 amino acids. Trimming pared 5 bases from V and 1 base from J, leaving 9 bases between. Germline CDR1 MNHEY, CDR2 SVGEGT. CDR3 sequence reads: CASSDRRSYEQYF. Written as DNA, the CDR3 is TGTGCCAGCAGTGACAGGAGATCCTACGAGCAGTACTTC.

The rearrangement joins TRBV6-2 or TRBV6-3 to TRBJ2-1; 12 bases are shared with TRBD2. Germline CDR1 is MNHEY and CDR2 is SVGEGT. The length of the CDR3 is 16 residues. With V trimmed by 6 bases and J by 4 bases, 7 bases remained unmatched. Here the CDR3 DNA reads TGTGCCAGCAGCCGGGGGGGGACTAGCGGGTACAATGAGCAGTTCTTC. Protein: CASSRGGTSGYNEQFF.

This clonotype showed up just a few times. The chain recombines TRBV4-3 with TRBJ1-5, with D unclear. The length of the CDR3 is 15 residues. Trimming stripped 0 bases from V and 6 bases from J, with 12 bases between. Germline V gives CDR1 LGHNA, CDR2 YSLEER. DNA of the CDR3: TGCGCCAGCAGCCAAGATCTCGGGAGAGGTCAGCCCCAGCATTTT. It specifies CASSQDLGRGQPQHF.

This clonotype turned up a few times. The chain has TRBV20-1 and TRBJ1-1; D gene ambiguous. Trimming stripped 6 bases from V and 1 base from J, with 9 bases between. Germline CDR1 and CDR2: DFQATT and SNEGSKA (reference sequence). The length of the CDR3 is 12 residues. DNA for the CDR3: TGCAGTGCCAGGTCTCGGAACACTGAAGCTTTCTTT. As protein: CSARSRNTEAFF.

This chain uses TRBV2 with TRBJ1-2; D is unclear. This CDR3 spans 12 amino acids. Germline V lookup: CDR1 SNHLY, CDR2 FYNNEI. V lost 3 bases to trimming and J lost 5 bases, with 7 bases between them. This CDR3 reads CASSETEYGYTF. In DNA form, the CDR3 reads TGTGCCAGCAGTGAGACCGAGTATGGCTACACCTTC.